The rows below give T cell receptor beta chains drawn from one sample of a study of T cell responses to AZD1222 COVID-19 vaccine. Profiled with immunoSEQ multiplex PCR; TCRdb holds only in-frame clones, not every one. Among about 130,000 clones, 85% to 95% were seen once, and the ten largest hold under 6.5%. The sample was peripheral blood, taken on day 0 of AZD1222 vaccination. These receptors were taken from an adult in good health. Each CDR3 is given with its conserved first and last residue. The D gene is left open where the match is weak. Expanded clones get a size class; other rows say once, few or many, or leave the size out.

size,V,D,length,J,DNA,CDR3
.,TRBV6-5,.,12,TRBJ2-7,TGTGCCAGCAGCACACCAGATTTCGAGCAGTACTTC,CASSTPDFEQYF
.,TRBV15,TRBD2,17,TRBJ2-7,TGTGCCACCAGCAGAGAAACAGCGGGGGCGGCCTTTTACGAGCAGTACTTC,CATSRETAGAAFYEQYF
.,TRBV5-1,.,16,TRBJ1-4,TGCGCCAGCAGCTTGGGGCTAAGAAGGACTAATGAAAAACTGTTTTTT,CASSLGLRRTNEKLFF
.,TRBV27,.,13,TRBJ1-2,TGTGCCAGCAGTCTAACGACAGGAGACGGCTACACCTTC,CASSLTTGDGYTF
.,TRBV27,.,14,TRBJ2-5,TGTGCCAGCAGTTTAAGAGCAGCCCAAGAGACCCAGTACTTC,CASSLRAAQETQYF
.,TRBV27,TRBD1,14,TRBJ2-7,TGTGCCAGCAGCCCGGGACAGGGTGGGCACGAGCAGTACTTC,CASSPGQGGHEQYF
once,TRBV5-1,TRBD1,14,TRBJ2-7,TGCGCCAGCGGGACAGGGCCCAGCTCCTACGAGCAGTACTTC,CASGTGPSSYEQYF
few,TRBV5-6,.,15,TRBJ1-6,TGTGCCAGCAGCTTGTTCGGGATTTATAATTCACCCCTCCACTTT,CASSLFGIYNSPLHF
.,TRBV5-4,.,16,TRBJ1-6,TGTGCCAGCAGCCACAACAGCGGGAGTGATTCTTCACCCCTCCACTTT,CASSHNSGSDSSPLHF
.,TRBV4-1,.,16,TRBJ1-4,TGCGCCAGCAGCCAAGATGGCATCGGAAATAATGAAAAACTGTTTTTT,CASSQDGIGNNEKLFF
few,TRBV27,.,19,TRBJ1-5,TGTGCCAGCAGTAGGTATCCGGGGGAACCTTCACTCCTCAATCAGCCCCAGCATTTT,CASSRYPGEPSLLNQPQHF
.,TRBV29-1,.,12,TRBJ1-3,TGCAGCGTCGCAGGGTCTGGAAACACCATATATTTT,CSVAGSGNTIYF
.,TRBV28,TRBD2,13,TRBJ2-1,TGTGCCACCAGGACTAGCGGTTTCAATGAGCAGTTCTTC,CATRTSGFNEQFF
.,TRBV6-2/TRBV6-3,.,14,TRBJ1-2,TGTGCCAGCAGTTACGGACACCTCGCGGGGGGCTACACCTTC,CASSYGHLAGGYTF